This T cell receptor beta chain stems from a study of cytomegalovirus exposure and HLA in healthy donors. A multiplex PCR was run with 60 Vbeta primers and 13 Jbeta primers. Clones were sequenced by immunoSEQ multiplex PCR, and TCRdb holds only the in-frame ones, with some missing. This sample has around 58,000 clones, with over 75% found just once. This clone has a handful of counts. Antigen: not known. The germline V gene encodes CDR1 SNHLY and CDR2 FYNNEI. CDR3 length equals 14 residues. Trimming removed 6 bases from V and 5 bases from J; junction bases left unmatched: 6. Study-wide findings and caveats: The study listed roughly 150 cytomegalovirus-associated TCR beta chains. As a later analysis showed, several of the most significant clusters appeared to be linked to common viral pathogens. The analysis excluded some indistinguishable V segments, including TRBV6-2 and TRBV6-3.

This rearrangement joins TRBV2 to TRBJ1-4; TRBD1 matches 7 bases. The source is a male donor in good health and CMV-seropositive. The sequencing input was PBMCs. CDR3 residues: CASRRQGVNEKLFF. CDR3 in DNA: TGTGCCAGCAGGAGACAGGGAGTAAATGAAAAACTGTTTTTT.